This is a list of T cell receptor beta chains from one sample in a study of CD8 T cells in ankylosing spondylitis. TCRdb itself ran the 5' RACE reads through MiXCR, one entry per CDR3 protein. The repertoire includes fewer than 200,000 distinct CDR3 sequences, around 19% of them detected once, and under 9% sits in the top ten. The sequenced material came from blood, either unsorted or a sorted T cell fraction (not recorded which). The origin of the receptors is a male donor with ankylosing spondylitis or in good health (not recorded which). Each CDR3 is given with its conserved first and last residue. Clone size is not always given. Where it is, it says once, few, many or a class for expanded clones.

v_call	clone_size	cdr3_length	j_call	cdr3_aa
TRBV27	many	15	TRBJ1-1	CASTPLGRGSTEAFF
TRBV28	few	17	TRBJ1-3	CASSLGTRRHSGNTIYF
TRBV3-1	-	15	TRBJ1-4	CASSHDGRTNEKLFF
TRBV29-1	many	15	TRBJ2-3	CSVATILPGPDTQYF
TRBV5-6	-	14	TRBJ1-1	CASSLLLQNTEAFF
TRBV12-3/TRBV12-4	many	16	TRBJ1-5	CASSEGTVVLLQPQHF
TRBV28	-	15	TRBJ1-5	CASTNTGQPNQPQHF
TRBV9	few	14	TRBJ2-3	CASSASGSTDTQYF
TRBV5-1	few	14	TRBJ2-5	CASSLFTGERTQYF
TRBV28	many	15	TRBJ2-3	CASSPPGLGVYTQYF
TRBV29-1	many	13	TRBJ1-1	CSVTTGGGGKAFF
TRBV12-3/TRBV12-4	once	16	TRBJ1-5	CASSNRDRGLNQPQHF
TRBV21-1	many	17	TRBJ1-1	CASSPRRGAGAPTEAFF
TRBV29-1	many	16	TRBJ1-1	CSVADRGVMLNTEAFF
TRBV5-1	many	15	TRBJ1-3	CASSLRRNLGDTIYF
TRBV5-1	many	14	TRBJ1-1	CASSTGQGSAEAFF
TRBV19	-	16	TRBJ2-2	CASSTLAGEGTGELVF
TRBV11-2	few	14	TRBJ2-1	CASSVRGGGNEQFF
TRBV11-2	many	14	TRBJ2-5	CASSIDRGRGTQYF
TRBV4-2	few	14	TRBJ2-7	CASSQGEGPYEQYF
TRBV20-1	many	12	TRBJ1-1	CSARDPGTEAFF
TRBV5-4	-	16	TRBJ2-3	CASSRQGISRTDTQYF
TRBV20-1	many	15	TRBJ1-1	CSAIPRDREATEAFF
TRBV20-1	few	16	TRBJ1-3	CSARDSEGGTGNTIYF
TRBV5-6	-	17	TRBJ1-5	CASSLWSSRAGNQPQHF
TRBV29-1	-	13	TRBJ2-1	CSVESGAHNEQFF
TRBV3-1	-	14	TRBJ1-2	CASSLGQGLVGYTF
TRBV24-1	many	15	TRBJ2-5	CATSDTGTSVETQYF
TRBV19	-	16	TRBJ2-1	CASSIVQRGTYNEQFF
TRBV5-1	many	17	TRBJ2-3	CASSFTFSAPSTDTQYF
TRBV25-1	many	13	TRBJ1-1	CASSEAGRTEAFF
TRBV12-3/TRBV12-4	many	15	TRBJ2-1	CASRGASISYNEQFF
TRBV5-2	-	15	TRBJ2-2	CARGPGLPGTGELFF
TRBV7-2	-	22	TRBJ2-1	CASSTPGQPGLANIYSYNEQFF
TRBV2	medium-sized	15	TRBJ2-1	CASESSGGFYNEQFF
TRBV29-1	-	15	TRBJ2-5	CSAQGSGRLQETQYF